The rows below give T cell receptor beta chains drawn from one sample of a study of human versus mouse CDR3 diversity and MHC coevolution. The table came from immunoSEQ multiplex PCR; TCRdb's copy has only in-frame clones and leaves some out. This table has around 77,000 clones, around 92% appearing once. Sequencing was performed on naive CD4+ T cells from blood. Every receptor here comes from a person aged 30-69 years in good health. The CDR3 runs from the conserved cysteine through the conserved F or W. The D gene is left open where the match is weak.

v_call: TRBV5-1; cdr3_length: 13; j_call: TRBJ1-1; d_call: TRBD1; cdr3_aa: CASYRGDSTEAFF; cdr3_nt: TGCGCCAGCTACAGGGGAGACAGCACTGAAGCTTTCTTT
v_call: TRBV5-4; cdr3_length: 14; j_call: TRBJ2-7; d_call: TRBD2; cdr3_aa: CASSLTSGNYEQYF; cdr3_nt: TGTGCCAGCAGCTTGACTAGCGGAAACTACGAGCAGTACTTC
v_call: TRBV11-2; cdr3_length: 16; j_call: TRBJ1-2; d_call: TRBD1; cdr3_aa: CASSLVTTGVNYGYTF; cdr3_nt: TGTGCCAGCAGCTTAGTCACGACAGGGGTAAACTATGGCTACACCTTC
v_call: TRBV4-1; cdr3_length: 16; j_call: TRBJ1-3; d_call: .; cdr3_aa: CASSQPTRQAGNTIYF; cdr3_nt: TGCGCCAGCAGCCAACCTACCCGACAGGCGGGAAACACCATATATTTT
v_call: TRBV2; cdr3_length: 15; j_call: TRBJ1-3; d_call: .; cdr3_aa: CASSGGGGPGNTIYF; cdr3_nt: TGTGCCAGCAGTGGAGGCGGGGGGCCCGGAAACACCATATATTTT
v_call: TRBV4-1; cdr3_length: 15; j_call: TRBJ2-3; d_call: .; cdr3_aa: CASSQAGEATDTQYF; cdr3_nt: TGCGCCAGCAGCCAAGCCGGGGAGGCCACAGATACGCAGTATTTT
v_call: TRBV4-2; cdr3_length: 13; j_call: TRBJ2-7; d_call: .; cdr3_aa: CASSQESAYEQYF; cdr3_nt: TGTGCCAGCAGCCAAGAGTCCGCCTACGAGCAGTACTTC
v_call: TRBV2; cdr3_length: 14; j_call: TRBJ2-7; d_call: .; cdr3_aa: CASRLGGGASEQYF; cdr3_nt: TGTGCCAGCAGGTTAGGGGGGGGCGCGTCCGAGCAGTACTTC
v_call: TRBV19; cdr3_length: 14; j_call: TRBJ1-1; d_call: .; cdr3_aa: CASSRQALNTEAFF; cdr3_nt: TGTGCCAGTAGTCGACAGGCCTTAAACACTGAAGCTTTCTTT
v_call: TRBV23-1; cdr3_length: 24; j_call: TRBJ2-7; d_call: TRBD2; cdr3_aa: CASSHSGCRQGASGTSGASYEQYF; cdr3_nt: TGCGCCAGCAGTCACTCCGGCTGCAGACAGGGGGCCTCCGGGACTAGCGGGGCCTCCTACGAGCAGTACTTC